This T cell receptor beta chain derives from a study of shared clonotypes between healthy human individuals. Produced via immunoSEQ multiplex PCR; TCRdb's table is partial and in-frame only. The table has about 710,000 clones, 55% to 80% seen once; the top ten hold about 1.7%. Germline-derived CDR1 and CDR2 are SGHNT and YYREEE (reference sequence). Deletions cut 0 bases from V and 7 bases from J, with 13 bases between. The CDR3 has 14 amino acids. The origin of this receptor is a woman in her 30s in good health. The V and J genes are TRBV5-4 and TRBJ1-2; D perhaps matches TRBD1 (5 bases). Sequenced material: memory CD4+ T cells sorted from blood. The sample's subset: CD45RA-negative fraction. CDR3: CASSLDWGAPGYTF. The CDR3 region has the DNA TGTGCCAGCAGCTTGGACTGGGGCGCGCCTGGCTACACCTTC.